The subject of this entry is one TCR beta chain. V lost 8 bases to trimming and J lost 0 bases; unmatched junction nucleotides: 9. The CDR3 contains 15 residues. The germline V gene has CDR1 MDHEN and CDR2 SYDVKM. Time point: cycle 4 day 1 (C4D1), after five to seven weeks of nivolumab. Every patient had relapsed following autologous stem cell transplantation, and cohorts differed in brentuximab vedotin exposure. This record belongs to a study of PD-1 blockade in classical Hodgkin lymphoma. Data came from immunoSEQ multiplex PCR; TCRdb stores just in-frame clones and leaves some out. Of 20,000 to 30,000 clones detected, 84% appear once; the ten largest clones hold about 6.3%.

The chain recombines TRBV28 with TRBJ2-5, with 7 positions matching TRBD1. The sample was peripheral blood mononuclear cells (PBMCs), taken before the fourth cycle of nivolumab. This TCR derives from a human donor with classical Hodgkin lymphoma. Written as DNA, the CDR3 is TGTGCCAGCGCCCTACAGGGGTTGTACCAAGAGACCCAGTACTTC. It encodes CASALQGLYQETQYF.